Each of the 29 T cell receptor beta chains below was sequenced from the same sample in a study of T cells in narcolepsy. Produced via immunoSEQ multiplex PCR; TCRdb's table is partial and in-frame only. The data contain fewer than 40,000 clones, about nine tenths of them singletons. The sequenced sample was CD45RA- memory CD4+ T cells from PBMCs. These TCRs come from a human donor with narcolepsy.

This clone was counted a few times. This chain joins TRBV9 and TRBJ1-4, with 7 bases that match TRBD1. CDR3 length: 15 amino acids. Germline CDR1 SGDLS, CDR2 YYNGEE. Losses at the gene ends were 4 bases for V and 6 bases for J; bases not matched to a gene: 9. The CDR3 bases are TGTGCCAGCAGCCCGTCGACAGGGATGGATGAAAAACTGTTTTTT. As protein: CASSPSTGMDEKLFF.

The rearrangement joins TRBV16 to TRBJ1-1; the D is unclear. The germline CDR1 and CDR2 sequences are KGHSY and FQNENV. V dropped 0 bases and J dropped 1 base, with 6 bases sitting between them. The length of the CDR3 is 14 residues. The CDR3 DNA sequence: TGTGCCAGCAGCCAATCGAGAGGGAACACTGAAGCTTTCTTT. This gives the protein CASSQSRGNTEAFF.

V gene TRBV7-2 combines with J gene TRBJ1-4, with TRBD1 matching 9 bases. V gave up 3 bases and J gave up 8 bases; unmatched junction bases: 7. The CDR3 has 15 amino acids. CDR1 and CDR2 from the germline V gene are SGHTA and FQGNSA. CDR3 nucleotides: TGTGCCAGCAGCTTCGACAGGGGGGAATCGGAAAAACTGTTTTTT. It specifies CASSFDRGESEKLFF.

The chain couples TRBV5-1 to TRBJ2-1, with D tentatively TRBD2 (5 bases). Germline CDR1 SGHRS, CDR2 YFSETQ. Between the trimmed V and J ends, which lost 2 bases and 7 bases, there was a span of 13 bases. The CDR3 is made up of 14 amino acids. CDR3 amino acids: CASSFSLRGNEQFF. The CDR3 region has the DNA TGCGCCAGCAGCTTTTCCCTTAGAGGGAATGAGCAGTTCTTC.

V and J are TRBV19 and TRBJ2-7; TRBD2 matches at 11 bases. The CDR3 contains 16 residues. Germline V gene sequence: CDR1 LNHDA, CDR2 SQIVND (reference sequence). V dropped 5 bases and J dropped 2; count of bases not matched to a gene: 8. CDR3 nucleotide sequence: TGTGCCAGTAGTTATCGACTAGCGGGGAGCCCCTACGAGCAGTACTTC. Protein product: CASSYRLAGSPYEQYF.

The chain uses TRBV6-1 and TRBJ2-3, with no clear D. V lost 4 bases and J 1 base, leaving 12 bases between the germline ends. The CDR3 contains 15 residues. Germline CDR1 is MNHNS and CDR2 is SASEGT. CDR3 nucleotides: TGTGCCAGCAGTGTAACTGACATACGCACAGATACGCAGTATTTT. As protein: CASSVTDIRTDTQYF.

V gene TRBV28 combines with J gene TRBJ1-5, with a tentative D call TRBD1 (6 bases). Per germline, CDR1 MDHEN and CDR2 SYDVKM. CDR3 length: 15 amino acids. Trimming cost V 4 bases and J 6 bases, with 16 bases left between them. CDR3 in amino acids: CASSSQPGAGQPQHF. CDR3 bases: TGTGCCAGCAGTTCCCAACCAGGGGCGGGTCAGCCCCAGCATTTT.

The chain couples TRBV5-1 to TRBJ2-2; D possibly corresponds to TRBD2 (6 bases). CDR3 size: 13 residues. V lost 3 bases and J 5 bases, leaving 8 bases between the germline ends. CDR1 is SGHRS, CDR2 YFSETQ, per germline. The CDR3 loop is CASSYGGTGELFF. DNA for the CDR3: TGCGCCAGCAGCTACGGGGGAACCGGGGAGCTGTTTTTT.

The CDR3 spells CAIPGPRRNEQFF. The CDR3 nucleotides are TGTGCCATTCCGGGACCACGGAGGAATGAGCAGTTCTTC. The rearrangement joins TRBV28 to TRBJ2-1; possibly TRBD1 or TRBD2 for D (5 bases each). V lost 10 bases and J lost 7, with 17 bases in between. The germline CDR1 and CDR2 sequences are MDHEN and SYDVKM. The CDR3 runs to 13 residues.

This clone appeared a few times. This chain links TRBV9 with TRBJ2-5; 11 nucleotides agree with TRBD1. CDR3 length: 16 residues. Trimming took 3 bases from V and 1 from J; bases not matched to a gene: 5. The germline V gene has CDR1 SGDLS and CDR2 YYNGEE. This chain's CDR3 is CASSARDRGAQETQYF. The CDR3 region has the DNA TGTGCCAGCAGCGCCCGGGACAGGGGGGCCCAAGAGACCCAGTACTTC.

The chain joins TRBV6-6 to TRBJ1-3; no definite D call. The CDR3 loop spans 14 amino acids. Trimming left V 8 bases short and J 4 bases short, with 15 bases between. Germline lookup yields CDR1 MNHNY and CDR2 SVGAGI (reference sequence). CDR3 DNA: TGTGCCAGCGGGAGCAGTAGGATCGGAAACACCATATATTTT. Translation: CASGSSRIGNTIYF.

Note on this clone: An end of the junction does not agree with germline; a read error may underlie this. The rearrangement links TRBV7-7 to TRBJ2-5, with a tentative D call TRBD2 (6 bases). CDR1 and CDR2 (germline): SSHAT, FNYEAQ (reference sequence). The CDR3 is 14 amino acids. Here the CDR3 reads CASSLLAGRGEQYF. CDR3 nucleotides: TGTGCTAGCAGCTTACTAGCAGGAAGGGGTGAGCAGTACTTC.

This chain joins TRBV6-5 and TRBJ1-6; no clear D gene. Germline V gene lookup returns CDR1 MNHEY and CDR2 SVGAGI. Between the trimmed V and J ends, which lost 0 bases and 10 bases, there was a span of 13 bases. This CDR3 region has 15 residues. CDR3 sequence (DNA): TGTGCCAGCAGTTACTCTAGGGTCATAGGGTCACCCCTCCACTTT. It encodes CASSYSRVIGSPLHF.

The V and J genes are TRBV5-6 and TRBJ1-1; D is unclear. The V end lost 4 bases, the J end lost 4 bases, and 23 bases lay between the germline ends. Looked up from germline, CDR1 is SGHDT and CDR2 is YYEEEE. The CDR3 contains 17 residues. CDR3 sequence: CASSARAGMGWGTEAFF. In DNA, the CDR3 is TGTGCCAGCAGCGCAAGGGCAGGCATGGGTTGGGGCACTGAAGCTTTCTTT.

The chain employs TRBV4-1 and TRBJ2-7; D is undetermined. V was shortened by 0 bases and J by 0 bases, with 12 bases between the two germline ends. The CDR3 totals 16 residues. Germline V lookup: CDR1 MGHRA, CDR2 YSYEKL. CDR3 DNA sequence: TGCGCCAGCAGCCAAGATTCGGCCTTATACTCCTACGAGCAGTACTTC. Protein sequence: CASSQDSALYSYEQYF.

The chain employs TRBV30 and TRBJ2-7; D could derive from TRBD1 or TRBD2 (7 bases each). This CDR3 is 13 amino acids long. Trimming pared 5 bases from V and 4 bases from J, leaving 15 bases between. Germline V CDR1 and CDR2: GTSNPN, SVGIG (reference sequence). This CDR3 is CAWSRGGAYEQYF. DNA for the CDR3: TGTGCCTGGTCCAGGGGGGGGGCGTACGAGCAGTACTTC.

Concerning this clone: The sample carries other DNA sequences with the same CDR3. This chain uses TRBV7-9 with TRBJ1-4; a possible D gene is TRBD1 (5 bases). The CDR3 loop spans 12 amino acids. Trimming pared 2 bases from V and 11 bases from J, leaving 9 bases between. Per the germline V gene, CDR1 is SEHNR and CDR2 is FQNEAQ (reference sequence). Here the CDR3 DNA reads TGTGCCAGCAGCTTATTAGGGGAGAAACTGTTTTTT. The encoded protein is CASSLLGEKLFF.

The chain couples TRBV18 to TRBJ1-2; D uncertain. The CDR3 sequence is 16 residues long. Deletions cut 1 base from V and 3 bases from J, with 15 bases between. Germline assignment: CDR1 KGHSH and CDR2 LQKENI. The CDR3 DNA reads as TGTGCCAGCTCACCACTATTTTCGGCGAGAGACTATGGCTACACCTTC. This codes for CASSPLFSARDYGYTF.

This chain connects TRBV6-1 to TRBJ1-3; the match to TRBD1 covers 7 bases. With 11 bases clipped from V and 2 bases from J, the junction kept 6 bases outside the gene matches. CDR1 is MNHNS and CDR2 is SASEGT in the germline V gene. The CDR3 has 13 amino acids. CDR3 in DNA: TGTGCCGGGTCGACAGGGACTGGAAACACCATATATTTT. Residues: CAGSTGTGNTIYF.

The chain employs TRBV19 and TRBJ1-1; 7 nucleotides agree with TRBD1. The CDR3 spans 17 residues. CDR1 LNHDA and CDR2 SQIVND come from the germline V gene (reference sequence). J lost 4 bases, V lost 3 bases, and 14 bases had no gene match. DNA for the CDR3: TGTGCCAGTAGTATGGGGCGTCGACAGGGTCGGGCCACTGAAGCTTTCTTT. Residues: CASSMGRRQGRATEAFF.

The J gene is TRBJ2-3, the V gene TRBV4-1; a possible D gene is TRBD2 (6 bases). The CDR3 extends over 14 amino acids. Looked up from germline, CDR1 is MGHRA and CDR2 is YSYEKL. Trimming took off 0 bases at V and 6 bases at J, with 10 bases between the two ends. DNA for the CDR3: TGCGCCAGCAGCCAAGATGGCGGGACGGATACGCAGTATTTT. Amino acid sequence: CASSQDGGTDTQYF.

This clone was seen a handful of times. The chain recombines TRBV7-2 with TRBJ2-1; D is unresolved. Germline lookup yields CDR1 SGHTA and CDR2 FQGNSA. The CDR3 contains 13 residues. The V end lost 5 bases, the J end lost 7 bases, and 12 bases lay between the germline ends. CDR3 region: CASSRYRDNEQFF. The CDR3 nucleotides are TGTGCCAGCAGCAGATATAGAGATAATGAGCAGTTCTTC.

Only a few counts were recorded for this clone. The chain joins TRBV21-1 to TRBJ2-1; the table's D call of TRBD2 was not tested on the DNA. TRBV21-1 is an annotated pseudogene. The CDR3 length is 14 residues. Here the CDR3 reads CAGWTSAHSEEQFF. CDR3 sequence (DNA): TGTGCCGGCTGGACTAGCGCCCACTCCGAAGAGCAGTTCTTC.

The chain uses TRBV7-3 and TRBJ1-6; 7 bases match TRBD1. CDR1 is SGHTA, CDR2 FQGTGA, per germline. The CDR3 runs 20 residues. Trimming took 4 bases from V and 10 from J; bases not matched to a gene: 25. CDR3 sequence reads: CASSSTPHIKTWDRGSPLHF. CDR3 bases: TGTGCCAGCAGCTCGACACCCCACATAAAAACTTGGGACAGAGGGTCACCCCTCCACTTT.

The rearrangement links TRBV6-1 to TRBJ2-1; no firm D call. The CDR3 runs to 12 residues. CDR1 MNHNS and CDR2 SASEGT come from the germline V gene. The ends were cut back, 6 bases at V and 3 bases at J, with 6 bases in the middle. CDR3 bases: TGTGCCAGCAGGGTTAGCTACAATGAGCAGTTCTTC. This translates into CASRVSYNEQFF.

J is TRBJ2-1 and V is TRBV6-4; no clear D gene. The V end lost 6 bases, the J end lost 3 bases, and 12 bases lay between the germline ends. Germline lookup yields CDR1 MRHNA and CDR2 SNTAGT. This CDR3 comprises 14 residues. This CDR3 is CASSQDLGYNEQFF. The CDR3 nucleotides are TGTGCCAGCAGCCAGGACCTGGGCTACAATGAGCAGTTCTTC.

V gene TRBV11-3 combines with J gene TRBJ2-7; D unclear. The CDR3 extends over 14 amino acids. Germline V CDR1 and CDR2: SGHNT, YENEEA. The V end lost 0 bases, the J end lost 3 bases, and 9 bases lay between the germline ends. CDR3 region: CASSLELGNYEQYF. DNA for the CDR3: TGTGCCAGCAGCTTAGAGTTGGGAAACTACGAGCAGTACTTC.

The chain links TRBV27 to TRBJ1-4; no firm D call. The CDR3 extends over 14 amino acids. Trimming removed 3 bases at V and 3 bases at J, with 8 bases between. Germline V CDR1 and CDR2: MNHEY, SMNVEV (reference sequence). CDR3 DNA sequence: TGTGCCAGCAGTTTCGTAGGGCCTAATGAAAAACTGTTTTTT. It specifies CASSFVGPNEKLFF.

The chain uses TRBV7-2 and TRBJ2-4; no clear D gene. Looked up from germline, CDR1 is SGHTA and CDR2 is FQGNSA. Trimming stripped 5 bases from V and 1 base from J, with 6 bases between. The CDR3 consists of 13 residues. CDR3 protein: CASSPAAKNIQYF. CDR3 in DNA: TGTGCCAGCAGCCCGGCTGCCAAAAACATTCAGTACTTC.